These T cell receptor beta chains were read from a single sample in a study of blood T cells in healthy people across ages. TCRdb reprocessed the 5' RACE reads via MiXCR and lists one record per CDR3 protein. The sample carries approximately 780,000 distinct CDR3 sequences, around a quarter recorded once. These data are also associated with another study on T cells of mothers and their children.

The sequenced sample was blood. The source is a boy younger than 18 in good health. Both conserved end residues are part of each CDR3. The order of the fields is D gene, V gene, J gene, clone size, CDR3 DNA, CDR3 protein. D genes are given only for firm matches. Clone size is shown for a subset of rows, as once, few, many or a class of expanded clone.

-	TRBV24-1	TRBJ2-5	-	TGTGCCACCAGTGATCGGGACTCTCTCCAAGAGACCCAGTACTTC	CATSDRDSLQETQYF
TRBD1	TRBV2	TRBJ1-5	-	TGTGCCAGCAGACAGGGGGACGGCAATCAGCCCCAGCATTTT	CASRQGDGNQPQHF
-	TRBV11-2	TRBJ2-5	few	TGTGCCAGCAGCTTAATCGGGGCTGGAGAGACCCAGTACTTC	CASSLIGAGETQYF
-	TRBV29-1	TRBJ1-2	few	TGCAGCGTTGAAGATGCAGGGGTGTGGGGCTACACCTTC	CSVEDAGVWGYTF
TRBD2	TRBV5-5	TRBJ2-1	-	TGTGCCAGCAGCTTGTTCCCGGGAGGGGGAATACGTGAGCAGTTCTTC	CASSLFPGGGIREQFF
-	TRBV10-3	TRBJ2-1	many	TGTGCCATCAGTGAGTCGGGGGACAATGAGCAGTTCTTC	CAISESGDNEQFF
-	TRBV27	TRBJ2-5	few	TGTGCCAGCAGCCCAGGGATCTTCCAAGAGACCCAGTACTTC	CASSPGIFQETQYF
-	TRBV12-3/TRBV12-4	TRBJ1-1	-	TGTGCCAGCAGTCTCCCGAGAGCTTTGAACACTGAAGCTTCCTTT	CASSLPRALNTEASF
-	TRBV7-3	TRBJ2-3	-	TGTGCCAGCAGCCGCGGGGCCTCTCGCACAGATACGCAGTATTTT	CASSRGASRTDTQYF
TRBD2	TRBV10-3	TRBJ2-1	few	TGTGCCATCAACGATAGCGGGGCACATGAGCAGTTCTTC	CAINDSGAHEQFF
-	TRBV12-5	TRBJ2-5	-	TGTGCTAGTGGTTTGTCTACCAGGAGGGACGGTCCGGAGACCCAGTACTTC	CASGLSTRRDGPETQYF
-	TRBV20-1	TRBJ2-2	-	TGCAGTGCTAGAGATCCAGCGCTCCACACCGGGGAGCTGTTTTTT	CSARDPALHTGELFF
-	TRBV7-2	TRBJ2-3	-	TGTGCCAGCAGCTTAATACGGAGGGATAGCACAGATACGCAGTATTTT	CASSLIRRDSTDTQYF
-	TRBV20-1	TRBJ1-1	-	TGCAGTGCTCCGGGGGCGGGGACTGAAGCTTTCTTT	CSAPGAGTEAFF
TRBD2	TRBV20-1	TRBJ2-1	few	TGCAGTGCTAGAGTTGCGACTAGCGGGGGGAATGAGCAGTTCTTC	CSARVATSGGNEQFF
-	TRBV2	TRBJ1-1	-	TGTGCCAGCAGTGAAGTTGGGACTGAAGCTTTCTTT	CASSEVGTEAFF
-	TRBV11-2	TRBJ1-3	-	TGTGCCAGCAGCTTACCAGGGACTGGAAACACCATATATTTT	CASSLPGTGNTIYF
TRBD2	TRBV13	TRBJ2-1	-	TGTGCCAGCAGTAGCGGGGAACCCTCCTACAATGAGCAGTTCTTC	CASSSGEPSYNEQFF
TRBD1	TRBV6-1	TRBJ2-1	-	TGTGCCAGCAGTGGGGACAGGGGCTACAATGAGCAGTTCTTC	CASSGDRGYNEQFF
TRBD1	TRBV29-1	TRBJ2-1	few	TGCAGCGGGCGACAGGGGGCCTACAATGAGCAGTTCTTC	CSGRQGAYNEQFF
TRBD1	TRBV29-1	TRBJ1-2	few	TGCAGCGTTGATGAGGGGGCCATCTATGGCTACACCTTC	CSVDEGAIYGYTF
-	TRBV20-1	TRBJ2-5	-	TGCAGTGCTAGCTTTGCCTCTCAAGAGACCCAGTACTTC	CSASFASQETQYF
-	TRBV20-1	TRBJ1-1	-	TGCAGTGCTCCTCAGTGGGGAGTATCCACTGAAGCTTTCTTT	CSAPQWGVSTEAFF
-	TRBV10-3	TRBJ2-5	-	TGTGCCATCAGTGAGACGGCAGCCCAAGAGACCCAGTACTTC	CAISETAAQETQYF
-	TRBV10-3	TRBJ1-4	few	TGTGCCATCATCTGCAGCGGAAAACCAACTAATGAAAAACTGTTTTTT	CAIICSGKPTNEKLFF
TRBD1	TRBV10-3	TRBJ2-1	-	TGTGCCGCCCAGGGACAGGGATGGGTCGATGAGCAGTTCTTC	CAAQGQGWVDEQFF
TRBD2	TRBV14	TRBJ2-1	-	TGTGCCAGCAGCCAAGATCAGGGACTAGTAGGATACAATGAGCAGTTCTTC	CASSQDQGLVGYNEQFF